This TCR beta chain was found in a study of CD8 T cells in Susac syndrome. This CDR3 is built from 15 residues. Per germline, CDR1 SGHNT and CDR2 YYREEE (reference sequence). V shed 0 bases and J shed 4 bases, with 11 bases lying between them. 0.5 to 1 ug RNA was reverse transcribed with random hexamers. Using its own MiXCR run on the immunoSEQ multiplex PCR reads, TCRdb lists one record per CDR3 protein. The profile shows about 200,000 distinct CDR3 sequences, about 95% of them singletons. The receptor was isolated from a human donor in good health. This chain uses TRBV5-4 with TRBJ2-1; perhaps TRBD1 as D (6 bases). Sequenced sample: CD4+ T cells from PBMCs. CDR3 nucleotide sequence: TGTGCCAGCAGCTTGGGGGGTCAGGGGTACAATGAGCAGTTCTTC. Protein sequence: CASSLGGQGYNEQFF.